The subject of this entry is one T cell receptor beta chain. The sample belongs to a study of blood T cell repertoires in COVID-19. On the study more broadly: COVID-19 samples from acute and convalescent phases originated in the United States, Italy and Spain. In each case, the material was cDNA or gDNA derived from T cells, B-cell-depleted T cells, or PBMCs.

Study processing details: Reference gene primer amplification yielded estimated nucleated cell counts. Generated by immunoSEQ multiplex PCR, the TCRdb table keeps only in-frame clones and is missing some. That table furnishes V, J and clone size, whereas the DNA furnished D and trimming. The sample lists about 140,000 clones; 81% were seen once. This CDR3 has 16 residues. V lost 5 bases and J lost 1; bases outside the gene matches: 5. Looked up from germline, CDR1 is KGHSH and CDR2 is LQKENI. The chain is built from TRBV18 and TRBJ2-5; 12 bases fit TRBD2. The specimen was peripheral blood. The sequence was collected from a human donor in a cohort sampled during active COVID-19. Written as DNA, the CDR3 is TGTGCCAGCTCAGGCCTAGCGGGAGGGAGCCAAGAGACCCAGTACTTC. This translates into CASSGLAGGSQETQYF.